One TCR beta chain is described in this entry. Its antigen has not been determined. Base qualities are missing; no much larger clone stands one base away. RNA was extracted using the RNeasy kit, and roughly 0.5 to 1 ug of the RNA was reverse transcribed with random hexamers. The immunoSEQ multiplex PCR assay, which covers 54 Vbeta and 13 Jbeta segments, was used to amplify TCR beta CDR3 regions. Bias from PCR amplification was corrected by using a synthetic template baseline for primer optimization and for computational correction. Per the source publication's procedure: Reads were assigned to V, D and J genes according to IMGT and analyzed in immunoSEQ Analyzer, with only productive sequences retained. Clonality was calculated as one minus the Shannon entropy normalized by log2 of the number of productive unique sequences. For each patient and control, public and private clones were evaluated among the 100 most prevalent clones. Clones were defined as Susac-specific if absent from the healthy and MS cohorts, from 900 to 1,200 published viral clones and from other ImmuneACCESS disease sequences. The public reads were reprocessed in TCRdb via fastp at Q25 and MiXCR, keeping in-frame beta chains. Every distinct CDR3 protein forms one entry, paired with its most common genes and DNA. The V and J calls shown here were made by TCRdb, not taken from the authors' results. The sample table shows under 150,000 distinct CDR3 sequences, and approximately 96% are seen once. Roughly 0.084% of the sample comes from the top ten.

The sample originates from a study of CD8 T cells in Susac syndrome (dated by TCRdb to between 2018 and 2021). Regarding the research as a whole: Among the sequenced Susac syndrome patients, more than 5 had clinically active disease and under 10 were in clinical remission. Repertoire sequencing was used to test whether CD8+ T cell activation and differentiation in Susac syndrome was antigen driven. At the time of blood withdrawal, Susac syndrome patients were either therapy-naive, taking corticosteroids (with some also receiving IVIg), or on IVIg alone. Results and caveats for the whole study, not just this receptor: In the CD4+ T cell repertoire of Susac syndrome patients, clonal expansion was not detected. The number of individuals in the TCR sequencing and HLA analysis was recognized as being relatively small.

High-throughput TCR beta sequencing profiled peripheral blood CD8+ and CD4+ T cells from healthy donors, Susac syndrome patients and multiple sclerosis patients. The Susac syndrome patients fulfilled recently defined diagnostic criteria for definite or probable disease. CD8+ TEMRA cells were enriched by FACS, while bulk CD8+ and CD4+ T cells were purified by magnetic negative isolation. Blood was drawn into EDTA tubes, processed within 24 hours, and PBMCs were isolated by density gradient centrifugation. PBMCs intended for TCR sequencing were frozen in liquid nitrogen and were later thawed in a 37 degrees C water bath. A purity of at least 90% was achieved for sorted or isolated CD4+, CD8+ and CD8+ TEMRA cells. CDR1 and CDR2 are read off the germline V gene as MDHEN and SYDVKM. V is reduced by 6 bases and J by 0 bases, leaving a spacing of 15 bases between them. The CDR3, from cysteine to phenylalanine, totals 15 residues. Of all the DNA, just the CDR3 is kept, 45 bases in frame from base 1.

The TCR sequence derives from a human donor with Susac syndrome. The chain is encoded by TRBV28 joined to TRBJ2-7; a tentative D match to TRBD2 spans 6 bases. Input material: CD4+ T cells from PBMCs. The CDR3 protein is CASSPRGISSYEQYF. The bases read TGTGCCAGCAGCCCCCGGGGGATCAGCTCCTACGAGCAGTACTTC.